One and the same sample provided the 20 T cell receptor beta chains below, sequenced in a study of blood T cell repertoires in COVID-19. Method: immunoSEQ multiplex PCR; TCRdb's copy keeps in-frame clones and lacks some. Of about 260,000 clones in the sample, more than 85% were seen once. The sample consisted of peripheral blood. Receptors originate from a woman in her sixties or seventies with COVID-19, enrolled during active disease.

V gene TRBV11-2 combines with J gene TRBJ2-3; TRBD2 matches 12 bases. J lost 3 bases, V lost 5 bases, and 6 bases had no gene match. CDR3 size: 16 residues. Germline loops: CDR1 SGHAT, CDR2 FQNNGV. CDR3 amino acids: CASSVRLAGVTDTQYF. The CDR3 DNA sequence: TGTGCCAGCAGCGTTAGACTAGCGGGAGTGACAGATACGCAGTATTTT.

This chain connects TRBV7-9 to TRBJ2-7; 7 bases are a match to TRBD1. CDR1 is SEHNR, CDR2 FQNEAQ, per germline (reference sequence). CDR3 size: 14 residues. Trimming removed 2 bases from V and 6 bases from J; junction bases left unmatched: 7. Here the CDR3 DNA reads TGTGCCAGCAGCTTATTGAAGGGGGCAAGCGAGCAGTACTTC. This codes for CASSLLKGASEQYF.

The rearrangement uses TRBV4-1 and TRBJ1-2; TRBD1 is a possible D gene (6 bases). V lost 3 bases, J lost 6 bases, and 17 bases lay in between. The CDR3 consists of 15 residues. Germline CDR1 reads MGHRA; CDR2 reads YSYEKL. CDR3: CASSHLDGRGDGYTF. The CDR3 nucleotides read TGCGCCAGCAGCCACCTGGATGGCAGGGGAGATGGCTACACCTTC.

The chain has TRBV7-9 and TRBJ1-1; the match to TRBD1 covers 7 bases. Germline CDR1 and CDR2: SEHNR and FQNEAQ (reference sequence). Trimming at V came to 7 bases and at J to 1 base, leaving 6 bases not matched to a gene. This CDR3 contains 14 residues. The CDR3 DNA follows: TGTGCCAGCACCCCGGGACAGTCGAACACTGAAGCTTTCTTT. This codes for CASTPGQSNTEAFF. The full variable domain, with the rest looked up from reference TRBV7-9 and TRBJ1-1, is DTGVSQNPRHKITKRGQNVTFRCDPISEHNRLYWYRQTLGQGPEFLTYFQNEAQLEKSRLLSDRFSAERPKGSFSTLEIQRTEQGDSAMYLCASTPGQSNTEAFFGQGTRLTVV.

The chain uses TRBV7-3 and TRBJ2-1, with D possibly being TRBD1 (5 bases). The CDR3 is made up of 15 amino acids. Germline CDR1 reads SGHTA; CDR2 reads FQGTGA. Trimming cost V 2 bases and J 0 bases, with 8 bases left between them. The CDR3: CASSLGQGSYNEQFF. Here the CDR3 DNA reads TGTGCCAGCAGCTTAGGGCAGGGCTCCTACAATGAGCAGTTCTTC. The full variable domain, in which reference TRBV7-3 and TRBJ2-1 provide the parts outside the CDR3, is GAGVSQTPSNKVTEKGKYVELRCDPISGHTALYWYRQSLGQGPEFLIYFQGTGAADDSGLPNDRFFAVRPEGSVSTLKIQRTERGDSAVYLCASSLGQGSYNEQFFGPGTRLTVL.

The chain joins TRBV9 to TRBJ2-1; 9 nucleotides align to TRBD2. J was trimmed by 11 bases and V by 3 bases; bases with no gene match: 6. The CDR3 loop spans 13 amino acids. Germline-derived CDR1 and CDR2 are SGDLS and YYNGEE. The CDR3 coding sequence is TGTGCCAGCAGCGCCCCCGGGACTAGCAAGCAGTTCTTC. Residues: CASSAPGTSKQFF.

This sequence joins TRBV9 and TRBJ2-3; 7 bases align to TRBD1. The CDR3 runs to 18 residues. V shed 0 bases, J shed 4 bases, and the junction held 14 bases outside the gene matches. Per the germline V gene, CDR1 is SGDLS and CDR2 is YYNGEE. The CDR3 sequence is CASSVGAVGGPRADTQYF. The CDR3 coding sequence is TGTGCCAGCAGCGTAGGGGCGGTAGGGGGCCCCCGTGCAGATACGCAGTATTTT.

The V and J genes are TRBV6-6 and TRBJ1-5; 11 bases agree with TRBD1. V shed 2 bases, J shed 6 bases, and the junction held 6 bases outside the gene matches. The germline gives CDR1 MNHNY, CDR2 SVGAGI (reference sequence). The length of the CDR3 is 16 residues. As DNA, the CDR3 is TGTGCCAGCAGTTACGGGGGACAGGGGGAGGTTCAGCCCCAGCATTTT. Its protein is CASSYGGQGEVQPQHF.

The V gene is TRBV5-4, the J gene TRBJ2-1; 10 bases align to TRBD1. The J segment lost 8 bases and the V segment lost 4 bases, leaving 12 bases of the junction unmatched. Germline values: CDR1 SGHNT, CDR2 YYREEE (reference sequence). CDR3 size: 16 residues. CDR3 protein: CASSPRRDRGFDEQFF. The DNA of the CDR3 is TGTGCCAGCAGCCCTCGTAGGGACAGGGGCTTCGATGAGCAGTTCTTC.

A single count supports this clone. The gene calls are TRBV5-1 and TRBJ2-2; TRBD2 agrees at 11 bases. Per germline, CDR1 SGHRS and CDR2 YFSETQ. V was pared by 9 bases and J by 5 bases, with 6 bases of the junction left unmatched. The CDR3 extends over 14 amino acids. CDR3 region: CATRLAGNTGELFF. DNA of the CDR3: TGCGCCACCCGACTAGCGGGGAATACCGGGGAGCTGTTTTTT.

The chain recombines TRBV7-9 with TRBJ1-1; 7 nucleotides align to TRBD1. Trimming removed 3 bases from V and 5 bases from J; junction bases left unmatched: 6. The germline V gene encodes CDR1 SEHNR and CDR2 FQNEAQ (reference sequence). This CDR3 is built from 14 residues. The CDR3 nucleotides read TGTGCCAGCAGCTTGGCTACAGGGGTAACTGAAGCTTTCTTT. Its translation: CASSLATGVTEAFF. Looking up the rest from reference TRBV7-9 and TRBJ1-1 gives the full variable domain: DTGVSQNPRHKITKRGQNVTFRCDPISEHNRLYWYRQTLGQGPEFLTYFQNEAQLEKSRLLSDRFSAERPKGSFSTLEIQRTEQGDSAMYLCASSLATGVTEAFFGQGTRLTVV.

This clone was observed a few times. This chain joins TRBV30 and TRBJ1-6; D is unclear. The CDR3 runs 13 residues. Per germline, CDR1 GTSNPN and CDR2 SVGIG (reference sequence). V gave up 1 base and J gave up 10 bases, with 11 bases separating them. The CDR3 DNA is TGTGCCTGGAGTGATCAGTATCAATCACCCCTCCACTTT. This codes for CAWSDQYQSPLHF.

This chain uses TRBV18 with TRBJ1-4; D ambiguous. The length of the CDR3 is 14 residues. Germline CDR1 KGHSH, CDR2 LQKENI. Deletions cut 1 base from V and 5 bases from J, with 8 bases between. CDR3 nucleotide sequence: TGTGCCAGCTCACCACGGCGAGGGAATGAAAAACTGTTTTTT. Amino acid sequence: CASSPRRGNEKLFF.

The rearrangement joins TRBV30 to TRBJ1-1, with 7 positions matching TRBD1. Losses at the gene ends were 7 bases for V and 1 base for J; bases not matched to a gene: 9. Germline CDR1 GTSNPN, CDR2 SVGIG (reference sequence). The CDR3 sequence is 14 residues long. The CDR3 DNA sequence: TGTGCCTTAAACAGGGGCATCCCGAACACTGAAGCTTTCTTT. Translation gives CALNRGIPNTEAFF.

V is TRBV11-2 and J is TRBJ2-1; D unclear. This CDR3 contains 12 residues. Trimming shortened V by 1 base and J by 6 bases, and 4 bases separated the two germline ends. In germline, CDR1 is SGHAT, CDR2 FQNNGV. This chain's CDR3 is CASSLVVNEQFF. CDR3 sequence (DNA): TGTGCCAGCAGCTTAGTCGTCAATGAGCAGTTCTTC.

The chain joins TRBV14 to TRBJ2-1; D ambiguous. There are 17 residues in the CDR3. The V end was cut by 2 bases, the J end by 1 base, with 15 bases between. Per the germline V gene, CDR1 is SGHDN and CDR2 is FVKESK. Here the CDR3 reads CASSQRVAVRSYNEQFF. The DNA of the CDR3 is TGTGCCAGCAGCCAAAGAGTTGCGGTCCGATCCTACAATGAGCAGTTCTTC.

The chain joins TRBV6-2 or TRBV6-3 to TRBJ1-3; D possibly corresponds to TRBD1 (6 bases). Trimming removed 4 bases at V and 7 bases at J, with 14 bases between. The CDR3 has 14 residues. Germline V gene data show CDR1 as MNHEY and CDR2 as SVGEGT. The CDR3 DNA reads TGTGCCAGCAGTTTAATAGGGGGATTTAACACCATATATTTT. As protein: CASSLIGGFNTIYF.

This sequence joins TRBV9 and TRBJ1-6; 7 nucleotides agree with TRBD1. From germline, CDR1 is SGDLS and CDR2 YYNGEE. The ends lost 2 bases at V and 8 bases at J; junction bases unmatched: 1. This CDR3 spans 13 amino acids. The CDR3 spells CASSVGQDSPLHF. DNA for the CDR3: TGTGCCAGCAGCGTTGGACAGGATTCACCCCTCCACTTT.

The rearrangement joins TRBV27 to TRBJ2-7, with TRBD2 matching 10 bases. This CDR3 is 14 amino acids long. The germline CDR1 and CDR2 sequences are MNHEY and SMNVEV (reference sequence). J lost 2 bases, V lost 5 bases, and 3 bases had no gene match. This CDR3 is CASSLLAGAYEQYF. The CDR3 DNA reads as TGTGCCAGCAGTCTCCTAGCGGGAGCCTACGAGCAGTACTTC.

This sequence joins TRBV30 and TRBJ1-2, with D maybe TRBD1 (6 bases). Per the germline V gene, CDR1 is GTSNPN and CDR2 is SVGIG (reference sequence). The V gene lost 5 bases and the J gene lost 3 bases, with 13 bases spanning the gap. The CDR3 has 13 amino acids. The CDR3 nucleotides are TGTGCCTGGTGCCCTCAGGGGCACTATGGCTACACCTTC. Translating gives CAWCPQGHYGYTF.